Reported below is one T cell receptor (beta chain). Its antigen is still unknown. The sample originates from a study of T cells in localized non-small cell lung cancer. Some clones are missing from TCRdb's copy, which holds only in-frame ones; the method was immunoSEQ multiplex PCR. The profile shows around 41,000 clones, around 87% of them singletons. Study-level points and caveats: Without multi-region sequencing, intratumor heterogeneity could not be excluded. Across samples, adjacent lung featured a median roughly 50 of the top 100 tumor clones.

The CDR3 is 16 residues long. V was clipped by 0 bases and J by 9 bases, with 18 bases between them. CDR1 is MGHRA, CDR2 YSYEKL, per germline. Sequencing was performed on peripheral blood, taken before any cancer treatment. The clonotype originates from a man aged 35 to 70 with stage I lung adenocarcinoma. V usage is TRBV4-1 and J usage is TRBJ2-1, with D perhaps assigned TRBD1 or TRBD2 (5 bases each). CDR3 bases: TGCGCCAGCAGCCAAGACGGGACCTACCGAGGGATTGAGCAGTTCTTC. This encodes CASSQDGTYRGIEQFF.